The clone carrying this T cell receptor beta chain was seen many times. Its antigen is unidentified. Germline values: CDR1 SQVTM, CDR2 ANQGSEA. CDR3 length equals 16 residues. V was clipped by 4 bases and J by 0 bases, with 17 bases between them. This sample is part of a study of CD8 T cells in ankylosing spondylitis. General observations from the study: Characteristic, it appeared, of ankylosing spondylitis blood was a TCR beta motif of roughly 8 highly homologous variants.

TCRdb re-analysed the 5' RACE reads in MiXCR, keeping a single row per CDR3 protein. The sample includes more than 650,000 distinct CDR3 sequences, 12% of them seen just once. The specimen was blood, either unsorted or a sorted T cell fraction (not recorded which). The genes are TRBV29-1 and TRBJ2-3; perhaps D is TRBD1 or TRBD2 (5 bases each). This TCR came from a male donor with ankylosing spondylitis. The CDR3 loop is CSVVYEWGMSTDTQYF. The CDR3 DNA follows: TGCAGCGTTGTCTATGAATGGGGGATGAGCACAGATACGCAGTATTTT.